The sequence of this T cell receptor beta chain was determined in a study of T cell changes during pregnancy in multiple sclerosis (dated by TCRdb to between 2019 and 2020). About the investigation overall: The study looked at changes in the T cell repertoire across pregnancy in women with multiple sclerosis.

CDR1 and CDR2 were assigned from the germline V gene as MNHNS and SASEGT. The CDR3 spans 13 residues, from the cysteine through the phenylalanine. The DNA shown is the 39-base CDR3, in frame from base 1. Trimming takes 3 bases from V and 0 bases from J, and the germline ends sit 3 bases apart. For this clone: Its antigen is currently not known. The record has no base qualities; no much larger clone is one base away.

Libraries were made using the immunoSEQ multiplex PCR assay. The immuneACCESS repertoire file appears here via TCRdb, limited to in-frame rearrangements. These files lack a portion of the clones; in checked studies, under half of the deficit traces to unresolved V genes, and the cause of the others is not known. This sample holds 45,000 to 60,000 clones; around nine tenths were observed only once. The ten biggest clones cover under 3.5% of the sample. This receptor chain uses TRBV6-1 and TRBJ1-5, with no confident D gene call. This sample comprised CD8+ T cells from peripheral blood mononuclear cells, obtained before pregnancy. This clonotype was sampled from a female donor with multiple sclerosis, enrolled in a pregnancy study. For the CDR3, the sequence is CASSESSNQPQHF. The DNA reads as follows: TGTGCCAGCAGTGAGAGTAGCAATCAGCCCCAGCATTTT.